This T cell receptor (beta chain) was sequenced during a study of T cell responses to AZD1222 COVID-19 vaccine. Study-level background: Pooling covered second doses at about 4 or about 12 weeks. Study findings and constraints: The span of vaccine-associated CD4 TCRs extended across spike, with dominance at 160-218 and 743-854. Repertoire samples came only from after the peak T cell response. Unmutated regions of variants are reportedly targeted by nearly half of spike-specific TCRs.

The protocol was immunoSEQ multiplex PCR, while the TCRdb copy is restricted to in-frame clones and leaves out a portion. The sample shows about 150,000 clones, around 88% of them seen only once. The CDR3 runs to 12 residues. Germline-derived CDR1 and CDR2 are LNHDA and SQIVND (reference sequence). V gave up 5 bases and J gave up 2 bases, with 6 bases separating them. In the case of this clone: Its antigen is as yet unknown.

The sequence came from an adult in good health. The rearrangement links TRBV19 to TRBJ1-2; D not certain. This specimen was peripheral blood, taken on day 0 of AZD1222 vaccination. The CDR3 loop reads CASSPGNYGYTF. CDR3 DNA: TGTGCCAGTAGTCCGGGAAACTATGGCTACACCTTC. The full variable domain, completed using reference TRBV19 and TRBJ1-2, is DGGITQSPKYLFRKEGQNVTLSCEQNLNHDAMYWYRQDPGQGLRLIYYSQIVNDFQKGDIAEGYSVSREKKESFPLTVTSAQKNPTAFYLCASSPGNYGYTFGSGTRLTVV.